This T cell receptor gamma chain was found in a study of Vδ1+ human thymocytes. General study findings and limits: Bulk data may be misread because of unexpected Vdelta2 sequences. Highly polyclonal TRG and TRD repertoires with Gaussian CDR3 length distributions appeared in thymus.

RNA was extracted from the cells and then reverse transcribed. Pooled V-gene forward primers with one constant-region reverse primer generated the CDR3 amplicons by multiplex PCR. TCRdb re-analyzed the multiplex PCR reads via CATT. The table has tens of thousands of gamma-chain clones, roughly a fifth seen once; the top ten hold roughly 2%. CDR3 size: 11 residues. The germline V gene encodes CDR1 GITISATS and CDR2 ISYDGTV (reference sequence). V was clipped by 6 bases and J by 8 bases; unmatched bases: 7. The sorted cells were CD3+ Vdelta1+ Vdelta2- thymocytes from alphabeta-depleted thymus. In this sample, this clone turned up a few times. The target antigen is unknown.

Sequenced material: Vdelta1+ gamma-delta thymocytes from the thymus. Sample subset: FACS-sorted CD3+ TCRalphabeta- TCRVdelta1+ TCRVdelta2- thymocytes. V is TRGV9 and J is TRGJ1 or TRGJ2. This clonotype was obtained from a girl younger than two who had congenital heart surgery. The CDR3 coding sequence is TGTGCCTTGTGGCTTACTAATAAGAAACTCTTT. Translation gives CALWLTNKKLF.